This paragraph covers one T cell receptor beta chain sequence. It lacks a known antigen. The input lacks base qualities; no much larger clone sits a single base away. TCRbeta CDR3 regions were amplified from genomic DNA by means of the immunoSEQ Assay, a bias-controlled multiplex PCR. The authors' pipeline ran thus. Within the assay, amplification of reference gene primers was used to estimate how many nucleated cells each sample contained. Sequence reads were collapsed and filtered to measure the absolute abundance of every unique TCRbeta CDR3 rearrangement. For each sample, productive Simpson clonality was calculated as the square root of Simpson's diversity index across productive rearrangements. TCRdb re-hosts the immuneACCESS table, in-frame sequences only. Its copies lack some clones; in the studies checked, an unresolved V gene accounts for under half of them, and the cause for the rest is not known. D and trimming come from the DNA, and the V and J calls and clone size come from that table. Across this sample there are around 61,000 clones, with approximately 89% seen only once. The ten biggest clones cover approximately 1.5% of the sample.

Each collaborating institution followed its own protocols to collect whole blood in K2EDTA tubes. For TCRbeta analysis, collaborator samples were shipped as frozen whole blood, as isolated PBMCs, or as DNA extracted from either sample type. This sample was included in a study of blood T cell repertoires in COVID-19 (TCRdb year 2020). Regarding the study in general: Samples covering the acute and convalescent phases of COVID-19 were provided by collaborators in the United States, Italy and Spain. Sample metadata almost always included a de-identified subject ID, COVID-19 status, age in years and sex. The material from the prospective study consisted of cDNA or gDNA derived from T cells, B-cell-depleted T cells, or PBMCs. Samples were obtained from the ongoing ImmuneRACE study (first 160 participants) and from 1,254 subjects provided by 6 global collaborators. Deeply sampled blood TCRbeta repertoires from subjects exposed to, actively infected with, or recovered from COVID-19 were included in the dataset. Where available, HLA class I and class II types were obtained from metadata supplied by the sample provider rather than from assay-based typing. A freely available public database, intended as a resource for researchers studying the immune response to SARS-CoV-2, is where the repertoires were released. Paper-wide results and their limitations: Clinical and demographic metadata were provided uncurated, with the amount varying by source and participant.

V is shortened by 6 bases, J by 1 base, and the region joining them spans 9 bases. Via the germline V gene (reference sequence), CDR1 is MNHEY and CDR2 SMNVEV. From the cysteine through the phenylalanine, the CDR3 covers 13 amino acids. CDR3 DNA only is kept here, 39 bases in frame from base 1. The rearrangement joined TRBV27 to TRBJ1-1, and perhaps TRBD1 as D gene, on 5 matching bases. The material sequenced was peripheral blood. This clonotype originated in a man between 60 and 70 years old with acute or convalescent COVID-19. The DNA reads TGTGCCAGCAGCCGACAGCCGAACACTGAAGCTTTCTTT. Translated, it reads CASSRQPNTEAFF.